The 32 T cell receptor beta chains below come from one sample, sequenced in a study of CD8+ T cells in alopecia areata. RNA, once extracted, was reverse transcribed into cDNA for use as the sequencing template. Clones were sequenced by immunoSEQ multiplex PCR, and TCRdb holds only the in-frame ones, with some missing. The sample lists about 210,000 clones; 35% to 40% were seen once. Regarding treatment: oral pan-JAK inhibitor, 5-10 mg twice daily. The sequenced sample was CD4+ T cells sorted from blood, obtained between weeks 30 and 35, from a patient treated with tofacitinib. Every receptor here comes from a human donor with alopecia areata.

This clone was found once. V gene TRBV29-1 combines with J gene TRBJ1-1, with 10 bases fitting TRBD1. The germline CDR1 and CDR2 sequences are SQVTM and ANQGSEA. Trimming cost V 5 bases and J 1 base; bases outside gene matches: 7. CDR3 length: 15 amino acids. CDR3 DNA: TGCAGCGTTCGGGACAGGGGTCGAAGGAACACTGAAGCTTTCTTT. Its protein product is CSVRDRGRRNTEAFF.

The chain is built from TRBV29-1 and TRBJ1-1, with 7 bases matching TRBD1. V lost 6 bases, J lost 7 bases, and 5 bases stayed unmatched. CDR1 SQVTM and CDR2 ANQGSEA come from the germline V gene. This CDR3 spans 11 amino acids. CDR3 coding DNA: TGCAGCGTAAAGGGGACAGTTGAAGCTTTCTTT. This encodes CSVKGTVEAFF.

This chain connects TRBV27 to TRBJ2-7; D perhaps matches TRBD2 (7 bases). V gave up 8 bases and J gave up 0 bases, with 17 bases separating them. Germline assignment: CDR1 MNHEY and CDR2 SMNVEV (reference sequence). This CDR3 has 15 amino acids. The CDR3 is CASYGRTVNSYEQYF. CDR3 nucleotide sequence: TGTGCCAGCTACGGGAGGACAGTGAACTCCTACGAGCAGTACTTC.

This clone turned up a few times. The rearrangement links TRBV11-2 to TRBJ2-5; 9 nucleotides agree with TRBD1. Germline CDR1 SGHAT, CDR2 FQNNGV. V shed 4 bases, J shed 5 bases, and the junction held 5 bases outside the gene matches. The CDR3 runs 14 residues. CDR3 amino acids: CASSSQGAGETQYF. The CDR3 region has the DNA TGTGCCAGCAGCTCACAGGGGGCAGGGGAGACCCAGTACTTC.

This clone showed up just a few times. This chain links TRBV7-9 with TRBJ1-4; a possible D gene is TRBD1 (5 bases). The germline V and J ends were trimmed by 4 bases and 4 bases, with 16 bases remaining between them. This CDR3 has 16 amino acids. CDR1 is SEHNR and CDR2 is FQNEAQ in the germline V gene (reference sequence). In DNA, the CDR3 is TGTGCCAGCAGCTCTGGCCGGGGCCGGAGTAATGAAAAACTGTTTTTT. As protein: CASSSGRGRSNEKLFF.

The chain uses TRBV30 and TRBJ1-4; 9 bases match TRBD1. This CDR3 comprises 16 residues. Germline-derived CDR1 and CDR2 are GTSNPN and SVGIG (reference sequence). The V segment lost 1 base and the J segment 7 bases; nucleotides outside the gene matches: 10. The chain's CDR3 is CAWSGDPTGGVEKLFF. Written as DNA, the CDR3 is TGTGCCTGGAGTGGTGACCCGACAGGGGGAGTTGAAAAACTGTTTTTT.

This chain uses TRBV4-1 with TRBJ1-2; D unresolved. CDR1 is MGHRA, CDR2 YSYEKL, per germline. The CDR3 extends over 13 amino acids. The V and J ends lost 0 bases and 6 bases respectively, with 8 bases between them. The CDR3 nucleotides are TGCGCCAGCAGCCAAGATCTCCCTAATGGCTACACCTTC. This codes for CASSQDLPNGYTF.

The genes are TRBV4-1 and TRBJ1-1, with D uncertain. The length of the CDR3 is 13 residues. Germline V CDR1 and CDR2: MGHRA, YSYEKL. Between the trimmed V and J ends, which lost 0 bases and 10 bases, there was a span of 12 bases. In nucleotides, the CDR3 is TGCGCCAGCAGCCAAGACATGGGGTTTTCAGCTTTCTTT. Translated: CASSQDMGFSAFF.

The table lists this clone with a few counts. V gene TRBV19 combines with J gene TRBJ1-1, with 8 bases lining up with TRBD1. Germline CDR1 is LNHDA and CDR2 is SQIVND (reference sequence). The length of the CDR3 is 14 residues. The V gene end was trimmed by 7 bases and the J gene end by 7 bases; junction bases not matched to a gene: 11. The DNA for the CDR3 is TGTGCCAGTAAACCCCTGGACAGGGAAGTTGAAGCTTTCTTT. It translates to CASKPLDREVEAFF.

The table lists this clone with a few counts. The rearrangement links TRBV5-1 to TRBJ2-5; 13 bases are shared with TRBD2. The germline V gene has CDR1 SGHRS and CDR2 YFSETQ. The CDR3 spans 16 residues. The J segment lost 5 bases and the V segment lost 1 base, leaving 5 bases of the junction unmatched. CDR3 residues: CASSLTSGRAGETQYF. CDR3 coding DNA: TGCGCCAGCAGCTTGACTAGCGGGAGGGCCGGGGAGACCCAGTACTTC.

This clone has only a few counts. V gene TRBV6-1 combines with J gene TRBJ2-7, with D possibly TRBD1 on 5 matching bases. V was shortened by 11 bases and J by 4 bases, with 18 bases between the two germline ends. Germline V gene sequence: CDR1 MNHNS, CDR2 SASEGT. The CDR3 runs to 13 residues. This chain's CDR3 is CAARRTQGYEQYF. The DNA of the CDR3 is TGTGCCGCACGAAGAACTCAGGGATACGAGCAGTACTTC.

The sample holds a few counts of this clone. V is TRBV19 and J is TRBJ1-2; TRBD1 aligns across 7 bases. Germline CDR1 reads LNHDA; CDR2 reads SQIVND (reference sequence). The V and J ends lost 7 bases and 2 bases, in that order; junction bases with no gene match: 10. The CDR3 sequence is 15 residues long. The CDR3 spells CASNNRGGGNYGYTF. CDR3 bases: TGTGCCAGTAATAACAGGGGAGGCGGCAACTATGGCTACACCTTC.

This chain uses TRBV28 with TRBJ1-1; D possibly corresponds to TRBD1 (5 bases). Germline CDR1 MDHEN, CDR2 SYDVKM. This CDR3 is 13 amino acids long. V lost 8 bases and J lost 0, with 10 bases in between. DNA for the CDR3: TGTGCCAGCGGGGACGGAATGAACACTGAAGCTTTCTTT. Translation gives CASGDGMNTEAFF.

This clone came up a few times. The gene calls are TRBV29-1 and TRBJ2-1; 7 bases fit TRBD2. This CDR3 comprises 13 residues. With V trimmed by 5 bases and J by 6 bases, 7 bases remained unmatched. The germline V gene encodes CDR1 SQVTM and CDR2 ANQGSEA. In nucleotides, the CDR3 is TGCAGCGTTTTGGGGAGGGGCCCCAATGAGCAGTTCTTC. Protein: CSVLGRGPNEQFF.

The sample holds many counts of this clone. The chain joins TRBV2 to TRBJ2-3; 9 nucleotides agree with TRBD2. The CDR3 covers 15 residues. Germline V gene lookup returns CDR1 SNHLY and CDR2 FYNNEI. The trim removed 7 bases at V and 4 bases at J, leaving 9 bases unmatched. CDR3 bases: TGTGCCAGCACCCGGCCTAGCGGGAAGTCAGATACGCAGTATTTT. Translation: CASTRPSGKSDTQYF.

The CDR3 loop reads CATGRQETQYF. CDR3 sequence (DNA): TGTGCCACGGGTCGCCAAGAGACCCAGTACTTC. The chain employs TRBV11-2 and TRBJ2-5; unclear D gene. The CDR3 loop spans 11 amino acids. In germline, CDR1 is SGHAT, CDR2 FQNNGV. Trimming left V 10 bases short and J 1 base short, with 7 bases between.

This clone was seen a single time. This rearrangement joins TRBV7-9 to TRBJ2-7; 10 bases are shared with TRBD2. CDR3 length equals 16 residues. J was trimmed by 2 bases and V by 4 bases; bases with no gene match: 8. Germline lookup yields CDR1 SEHNR and CDR2 FQNEAQ (reference sequence). CDR3 loop: CASSSTFSGGAYEQYF. The CDR3 nucleotides read TGTGCCAGCAGCTCAACCTTCAGCGGGGGGGCCTACGAGCAGTACTTC.

The gene calls are TRBV2 and TRBJ1-2; D is unresolved. The CDR3 covers 12 residues. Between the trimmed V and J ends, which lost 6 bases and 4 bases, there was a span of 9 bases. From germline, CDR1 is SNHLY and CDR2 FYNNEI. The CDR3 spells CASSHKSYGYTF. CDR3 sequence (DNA): TGTGCCAGCAGCCATAAGTCCTATGGCTACACCTTC.

The genes are TRBV6-5 and TRBJ2-4; D possibly corresponds to TRBD2 (5 bases). Trimming removed 0 bases from V and 0 bases from J, with 9 bases in between. This CDR3 has 16 amino acids. CDR1 is MNHEY, CDR2 SVGAGI, per germline. The CDR3 region is CASSYSPGLAKNIQYF. For the CDR3, the DNA is TGTGCCAGCAGTTACTCCCCAGGACTAGCCAAAAACATTCAGTACTTC.

CDR3 DNA sequence: TGTGCCAGCAGTGAATGGGTTTTGGGACAGGGAAACGAGCAGTACTTC. Protein: CASSEWVLGQGNEQYF. The rearrangement uses TRBV2 and TRBJ2-7; 9 bases line up with TRBD1. The trim removed 2 bases at V and 5 bases at J, leaving 10 bases unmatched. In germline, CDR1 is SNHLY, CDR2 FYNNEI. This CDR3 has 16 amino acids.

The chain joins TRBV4-1 to TRBJ2-7; no firm D call. Trimming stripped 1 base from V and 2 bases from J, with 6 bases between. The V gene's germline CDR1 is MGHRA and CDR2 YSYEKL. This CDR3 is 13 amino acids long. This chain's CDR3 is CASSQGSPYEQYF. The CDR3 coding sequence is TGCGCCAGCAGCCAAGGTAGTCCCTACGAGCAGTACTTC.

In its sample, this clone was seen once. This rearrangement joins TRBV30 to TRBJ2-2; D is undetermined. CDR1 is GTSNPN, CDR2 SVGIG, per germline (reference sequence). The CDR3 consists of 14 residues. V lost 1 base and J 4 bases, leaving 10 bases between the germline ends. In DNA form, the CDR3 reads TGTGCCTGGAGTGGAGTTGGCCTCACCGGGGAGCTGTTTTTT. Amino acid sequence: CAWSGVGLTGELFF.

This clone has just a few counts. The gene calls are TRBV28 and TRBJ1-1; TRBD1 is a possible D gene (6 bases). The CDR3 runs 14 residues. CDR1 is MDHEN, CDR2 SYDVKM, per germline. The ends were cut back, 4 bases at V and 10 bases at J, with 19 bases in the middle. CDR3 region: CASSSPRRSRGAFF. As DNA, the CDR3 is TGTGCCAGCAGTTCCCCCCGCCGTTCCAGGGGAGCTTTCTTT.

The rearrangement links TRBV29-1 to TRBJ2-7; D is uncertain. Germline assignment: CDR1 SQVTM and CDR2 ANQGSEA. The V end was cut by 4 bases, the J end by 3 bases, with 19 bases between. This CDR3 is built from 15 residues. CDR3 bases: TGCAGCGTTGTAACACCAGGTTCCCTACGCTACGAGCAGTACTTC. Translation gives CSVVTPGSLRYEQYF.

This clone came up once. The chain couples TRBV5-1 to TRBJ2-7; 12 bases map to TRBD1. Losses at the gene ends were 2 bases for V and 5 bases for J; bases not matched to a gene: 8. This CDR3 is 16 amino acids long. Per the germline V gene, CDR1 is SGHRS and CDR2 is YFSETQ. In DNA form, the CDR3 reads TGCGCCAGCAGCTTCGTCACGGGACAGGGGGCCCACGAGCAGTACTTC. The encoded protein is CASSFVTGQGAHEQYF. Combining the CDR3 with reference TRBV5-1 and TRBJ2-7 gives the whole variable domain KAGVTQTPRYLIKTRGQQVTLSCSPISGHRSVSWYQQTPGQGLQFLFEYFSETQRNKGNFPGRFSGRQFSNSRSEMNVSTLELGDSALYLCASSFVTGQGAHEQYFGPGTRLTVT.

On this clone: The sample contains more than one DNA sequence encoding this CDR3. The chain combines TRBV5-1 with TRBJ1-2; no clear D. Trimming removed 0 bases from V and 0 bases from J, with 6 bases in between. This CDR3 contains 14 residues. CDR1 is SGHRS and CDR2 is YFSETQ in the germline V gene. The CDR3 protein is CASSLDLANYGYTF. CDR3 sequence (DNA): TGCGCCAGCAGCTTGGACTTGGCTAACTATGGCTACACCTTC.

This chain connects TRBV30 to TRBJ2-5; D is perhaps TRBD1 (6 bases). CDR3 length equals 13 residues. V lost 3 bases and J lost 5, with 13 bases in between. Germline assignment: CDR1 GTSNPN and CDR2 SVGIG (reference sequence). CDR3 nucleotides: TGTGCCTGGAGCAGACAGGATGGGGAGACCCAGTACTTC. The encoded protein is CAWSRQDGETQYF.

The V call is TRBV5-1, the J call TRBJ1-4; the D gene is possibly TRBD1 (6 bases). CDR1 and CDR2 from the germline V gene are SGHRS and YFSETQ. The CDR3 extends over 14 amino acids. The V and J ends lost 7 bases and 6 bases respectively, with 16 bases between them. The CDR3 sequence: CASGQTGQDEKLFF. CDR3 in DNA: TGCGCCAGCGGGCAAACAGGGCAAGATGAAAAACTGTTTTTT.

V is TRBV5-1 and J is TRBJ2-5; D may correspond to TRBD1 or TRBD2 (5 bases each). Trimming removed 4 bases from V and 2 bases from J, with 9 bases in between. CDR3 length: 13 residues. Germline CDR1 is SGHRS and CDR2 is YFSETQ. In nucleotides, the CDR3 is TGCGCCAGCAGCGGGGACCATCAAGAGACCCAGTACTTC. Translation: CASSGDHQETQYF.

This clone was recorded a few times. DNA of the CDR3: TGTGCCAGCAGTCCCACAGGTACGGGCTTCAATCAGCCCCAGCATTTT. Its translation: CASSPTGTGFNQPQHF. V usage is TRBV27 and J usage is TRBJ1-5, with a possible D match to TRBD1 (5 bases). V was cut by 5 bases and J by 3 bases, with 17 bases left in between. The CDR3 loop spans 16 amino acids. Looked up from germline, CDR1 is MNHEY and CDR2 is SMNVEV (reference sequence).

This chain connects TRBV9 to TRBJ1-2; 7 bases are shared with TRBD1. This CDR3 is 15 amino acids long. The V and J ends lost 0 bases and 6 bases, in that order; junction bases with no gene match: 8. CDR1 SGDLS and CDR2 YYNGEE come from the germline V gene. CDR3 region: CASSVDPTGDNGYTF. CDR3 nucleotides: TGTGCCAGCAGCGTAGACCCCACAGGGGACAATGGCTACACCTTC.

The sample holds a few counts of this clone. The chain has TRBV7-3 and TRBJ1-1; D is unclear. Looked up from germline, CDR1 is SGHTA and CDR2 is FQGTGA. V lost 0 bases to trimming and J lost 0 bases, with 8 bases between them. The CDR3 contains 15 residues. The CDR3 bases are TGTGCCAGCAGCTTAACTGGGGAGATGAACACTGAAGCTTTCTTT. It is translated as CASSLTGEMNTEAFF.